This entry is about one T cell receptor beta chain. This sample is part of a study of shared clonotypes between healthy human individuals. Germline CDR1 reads SGHRS; CDR2 reads YFSETQ. V lost 4 bases to trimming and J lost 4 bases; unmatched junction nucleotides: 7. The CDR3 is 16 residues long. TCRdb keeps only in-frame clones here, not all; method: immunoSEQ multiplex PCR. Among about 680,000 clones listed, 73% were seen once. Specimen: memory CD4+ T cells sorted from blood. Documented subset: CD45RA-negative fraction. This sequence originates from a woman in her 30s in good health. The V gene is TRBV5-1, the J gene TRBJ2-1; 11 bases match TRBD2. CDR3 DNA: TGCGCCAGCAGCCTCCCGGGACTAGCGGCTTACAATGAGCAGTTCTTC. Its protein is CASSLPGLAAYNEQFF.